Following are 8 T cell receptor beta chains from one sample sequenced in a study of blood T cell repertoires in COVID-19. Assay: immunoSEQ multiplex PCR; the TCRdb copy retains only in-frame clones and omits some. The table lists 110,000 or so clones, 88% of them singletons. Sequencing was carried out using peripheral blood. These receptor sequences come from a human donor in a cohort sampled during active COVID-19.

This clone was recorded only once. The V gene is TRBV25-1, the J gene TRBJ2-3; possible D gene TRBD2, 7 bases. Germline V gives CDR1 MGHDK, CDR2 SYGVNS. With 6 bases removed from V and 0 bases from J, the gap between germline ends came to 10 bases. The CDR3 extends over 14 amino acids. Written as DNA, the CDR3 is TGTGCCAGCAGGGGGGGGCGTAGCACAGATACGCAGTATTTT. Translation: CASRGGRSTDTQYF.

The rearrangement links TRBV5-4 to TRBJ1-1, with unresolved D. V lost 4 bases and J lost 0, with 7 bases in between. This CDR3 spans 13 amino acids. The germline V gene encodes CDR1 SGHNT and CDR2 YYREEE (reference sequence). CDR3 residues: CASSRDLNTEAFF. The CDR3 DNA reads TGTGCCAGCAGCCGCGACTTGAACACTGAAGCTTTCTTT. Based on the CDR3 plus reference TRBV5-4 and TRBJ1-1, the full variable domain is ETGVTQSPTHLIKTRGQQVTLRCSSQSGHNTVSWYQQALGQGPQFIFQYYREEENGRGNFPPRFSGLQFPNYSSELNVNALELDDSALYLCASSRDLNTEAFFGQGTRLTVV.

The V gene is TRBV10-1, the J gene TRBJ1-5, with D possibly matching TRBD1 (5 bases). V was shortened by 4 bases and J by 9 bases, with 13 bases between the two germline ends. CDR1 and CDR2 from the germline V gene are WNHNN and SYGVQD (reference sequence). CDR3 length equals 13 residues. In DNA form, the CDR3 reads TGCGCCAGCAGTGCCGGGGGATCAACGCCCCAGCATTTT. Translating gives CASSAGGSTPQHF.

The chain has TRBV11-1 and TRBJ2-3; TRBD2 matches at 8 bases. Trimming took 0 bases from V and 3 from J; bases not matched to a gene: 8. The CDR3 length is 17 residues. The germline V gene encodes CDR1 SGHAT and CDR2 FQDESV (reference sequence). CDR3: CASSLALLAGRTDTQYF. In nucleotides, the CDR3 is TGTGCCAGCAGCTTAGCGTTGCTAGCGGGCCGGACAGATACGCAGTATTTT. Supplemented by reference TRBV11-1 and TRBJ2-3, the full variable domain reads EAEVAQSPRYKITEKSQAVAFWCDPISGHATLYWYRQILGQGPELLVQFQDESVVDDSQLPKDRFSAERLKGVDSTLKIQPAELGDSAMYLCASSLALLAGRTDTQYFGPGTRLTVL.

The genes are TRBV3-1 (or the pseudogene TRBV3-2) and TRBJ1-2, with D hard to call. Germline V gives CDR1 LGHDT, CDR2 YNNKEL (reference sequence). V was shortened by 4 bases and J by 5 bases, with 11 bases between the two germline ends. This CDR3 has 13 residues. CDR3 residues: CASSREALYGYTF. The CDR3 coding sequence is TGTGCCAGCAGCCGCGAAGCTCTATATGGCTACACCTTC.

The chain uses TRBV5-1 and TRBJ2-5, with 9 bases fitting TRBD1. The V gene end was trimmed by 3 bases and the J gene end by 4 bases; junction bases not matched to a gene: 4. CDR3 length: 14 residues. The V gene's germline CDR1 is SGHRS and CDR2 YFSETQ. The CDR3 sequence is CASSWGQGGETQYF. The CDR3 bases are TGCGCCAGCAGCTGGGGACAGGGAGGAGAGACCCAGTACTTC.

The chain recombines TRBV18 with TRBJ2-5, with 10 bases fitting TRBD1. This CDR3 spans 14 amino acids. V shed 6 bases, J shed 5 bases, and the junction held 6 bases outside the gene matches. CDR1 and CDR2 from the germline V gene are KGHSH and LQKENI. Here the CDR3 DNA reads TGTGCCAGCTCGGGGGACAGGGGCACGGAGACCCAGTACTTC. Its translation: CASSGDRGTETQYF.

The V call is TRBV2, the J call TRBJ2-7; the D gene is possibly TRBD2 (5 bases). Deletions cut 4 bases from V and 2 bases from J, with 12 bases between. This CDR3 is 14 amino acids long. Germline V CDR1 and CDR2: SNHLY, FYNNEI. This chain's CDR3 is CASSGDYPPYEQYF. In nucleotides, the CDR3 is TGTGCCAGCAGTGGAGACTACCCCCCCTACGAGCAGTACTTC.